This is a list of T cell receptor beta chains from one sample in a study of T cells in Graves' hyperthyroidism and ophthalmopathy. Each CDR3 protein is one row after TCRdb ran MiXCR on the multiplex PCR reads. The repertoire holds some 550,000 distinct CDR3 sequences, with less than 25% as singletons. Sequenced sample: blood. The receptors here all came from a man aged 18 to 29 with Graves' hyperthyroidism. Each CDR3 is given with its conserved first and last residue. Each record gives: D gene, clone size, J gene, V gene, CDR3 DNA, CDR3 protein. A D gene is named only where the DNA matches it firmly. Clone size, where shown, is once, few, many, or a class for clones that have expanded.

d_gene: -
abundance: -
j_gene: TRBJ1-2
v_gene: TRBV12-3/TRBV12-4
CDR3nt: TGTGCCAGCAGCCCACAGTTCTACTATGGCTACACCTTC
CDR3aa: CASSPQFYYGYTF

d_gene: -
abundance: many
j_gene: TRBJ2-5
v_gene: TRBV7-9
CDR3nt: TGTGCCAGCAGCTTAGATAAGGAGACCCAGTACTTC
CDR3aa: CASSLDKETQYF

d_gene: TRBD1
abundance: many
j_gene: TRBJ1-5
v_gene: TRBV2
CDR3nt: TGTGCCAGCAGTGAAGAGGACAGGGAAAATCAGCCCCAGCATTTT
CDR3aa: CASSEEDRENQPQHF

d_gene: TRBD1
abundance: many
j_gene: TRBJ1-5
v_gene: TRBV19
CDR3nt: TGTGCCGCGGCGGACAGGGGGTATCAGCCCCAGCATTTT
CDR3aa: CAAADRGYQPQHF

d_gene: -
abundance: -
j_gene: TRBJ2-5
v_gene: TRBV7-9
CDR3nt: TGTGCCAGCAGCCTCAAACAGTGGTACCAAGAGACCCAGTACTTC
CDR3aa: CASSLKQWYQETQYF

d_gene: TRBD2
abundance: -
j_gene: TRBJ2-7
v_gene: TRBV5-1
CDR3nt: TGCGCCAGCAGCGTCGGGGTAGCGGGAAGTGTCTACGAGCAGTACTTC
CDR3aa: CASSVGVAGSVYEQYF

d_gene: TRBD2
abundance: -
j_gene: TRBJ2-1
v_gene: TRBV7-2
CDR3nt: TGTGCCAGCAGCTTAAGCGGGGGGAAGCGTTCCCCCTACAATGAGCAGTTCTTC
CDR3aa: CASSLSGGKRSPYNEQFF

d_gene: TRBD1
abundance: many
j_gene: TRBJ2-7
v_gene: TRBV28
CDR3nt: TGTGCCAGCAGTCGGGACAGGGGGCTGCACGAGCAGTACTTC
CDR3aa: CASSRDRGLHEQYF

d_gene: -
abundance: -
j_gene: TRBJ2-7
v_gene: TRBV18
CDR3nt: TGTGTCAGCTCTACCGGGCCTGCCTACGAGCAGTACTTC
CDR3aa: CVSSTGPAYEQYF

d_gene: TRBD1
abundance: many
j_gene: TRBJ2-7
v_gene: TRBV19
CDR3nt: TGTGCCAGCGGACAGGGAGAGGGATACGAGCAGTACTTC
CDR3aa: CASGQGEGYEQYF

d_gene: -
abundance: -
j_gene: TRBJ2-5
v_gene: TRBV28
CDR3nt: TGTGCCAGCAGTTTATTCTGGGGAATGCAAGAGACCCAGTACTTC
CDR3aa: CASSLFWGMQETQYF

d_gene: TRBD1
abundance: many
j_gene: TRBJ1-2
v_gene: TRBV25-1
CDR3nt: TGTGCCAGCAGTGAACTTGACAGGGGGCATCGTGGCTACACCTTC
CDR3aa: CASSELDRGHRGYTF

d_gene: TRBD1
abundance: many
j_gene: TRBJ1-2
v_gene: TRBV12-3/TRBV12-4
CDR3nt: TGTGCCAGCAGTTACGGCACAGGGGGCTATGGCTACACCTTC
CDR3aa: CASSYGTGGYGYTF

d_gene: -
abundance: many
j_gene: TRBJ1-1
v_gene: TRBV29-1
CDR3nt: TGCAGCGTTGACCGTGAGGGGGAGTGGGCTTTCTTT
CDR3aa: CSVDREGEWAFF

d_gene: -
abundance: many
j_gene: TRBJ2-5
v_gene: TRBV6-1
CDR3nt: TGTGCCACCCCATCGACAGGTCAAGAGACCCAGTACTTC
CDR3aa: CATPSTGQETQYF

d_gene: -
abundance: many
j_gene: TRBJ2-5
v_gene: TRBV25-1
CDR3nt: TGTGCCGTGGTGGGGGCGCGGGAGACCCAGTACTTC
CDR3aa: CAVVGARETQYF

d_gene: -
abundance: few
j_gene: TRBJ1-1
v_gene: TRBV5-1
CDR3nt: TGCGCCAGCAGCTTGGGGGTCGGGGTGGGTGAAGCTTTCTTT
CDR3aa: CASSLGVGVGEAFF

d_gene: -
abundance: many
j_gene: TRBJ1-1
v_gene: TRBV6-1
CDR3nt: TGTGCCAGCATTAGCACTGAAGCTTTCTTT
CDR3aa: CASISTEAFF

d_gene: TRBD2
abundance: many
j_gene: TRBJ2-7
v_gene: TRBV27
CDR3nt: TGTGCCAGCGTCGGGACTAGCGGCCACGAGCAGTACTTC
CDR3aa: CASVGTSGHEQYF

d_gene: -
abundance: -
j_gene: TRBJ1-5
v_gene: TRBV12-3/TRBV12-4
CDR3nt: TGTGCCAGCAGTTCAGGGGTTAGGCCCCAGCATTTT
CDR3aa: CASSSGVRPQHF

d_gene: TRBD2
abundance: many
j_gene: TRBJ2-7
v_gene: TRBV20-1
CDR3nt: TGCAGTGCTAGAGATCAGGCTAGCGGGATCTACGAGCAGTACTTC
CDR3aa: CSARDQASGIYEQYF

d_gene: -
abundance: many
j_gene: TRBJ2-7
v_gene: TRBV27
CDR3nt: TGTGCCAGCAGTTTATCGTCAGGGGCGCTGAACTACGAGCAGTACTTC
CDR3aa: CASSLSSGALNYEQYF

d_gene: -
abundance: many
j_gene: TRBJ2-3
v_gene: TRBV6-1
CDR3nt: TGTGCCATAACAGGCGGCGGCACAGATACGCAGTATTTT
CDR3aa: CAITGGGTDTQYF

d_gene: TRBD1
abundance: many
j_gene: TRBJ2-7
v_gene: TRBV2
CDR3nt: TGTGCCAGCAGTGCCTCCGGGACAGCCTACGAGCAGTACTTC
CDR3aa: CASSASGTAYEQYF

d_gene: TRBD1
abundance: many
j_gene: TRBJ1-2
v_gene: TRBV20-1
CDR3nt: TGCAGTGCCAGACCCGGGACAGGGTCGGATTATGGCTACACCTTC
CDR3aa: CSARPGTGSDYGYTF

d_gene: -
abundance: many
j_gene: TRBJ2-5
v_gene: TRBV12-3/TRBV12-4
CDR3nt: TGTGCCAGCAGTTTAGAAGACAGCTCCCAAGAGACCCAGTACTTC
CDR3aa: CASSLEDSSQETQYF

d_gene: TRBD1
abundance: many
j_gene: TRBJ1-2
v_gene: TRBV25-1
CDR3nt: TGTGCCAGCAGCGGGACAGGGACCTTAGCTAACTATGGCTACACCTTC
CDR3aa: CASSGTGTLANYGYTF

d_gene: TRBD1
abundance: -
j_gene: TRBJ1-5
v_gene: TRBV27
CDR3nt: TGTGCCAGCGCTCGGGACAGAAGCAATCAGCCCCAGCATTTT
CDR3aa: CASARDRSNQPQHF

d_gene: TRBD2
abundance: -
j_gene: TRBJ2-5
v_gene: TRBV4-1
CDR3nt: TGCGCCAGCAGCCATCCGCTAGCGGGGCGCGGAGAGACCCAGTACTTC
CDR3aa: CASSHPLAGRGETQYF

d_gene: -
abundance: -
j_gene: TRBJ1-1
v_gene: TRBV6-1
CDR3nt: TGTGCCAGCACCACAGGAAGTGGAGCTTTCTTT
CDR3aa: CASTTGSGAFF

d_gene: -
abundance: few
j_gene: TRBJ2-6
v_gene: TRBV6-1
CDR3nt: TGTGCCAGCAGTGAGGGTACATTCTCTGGGGCCAACGTCCTGACTTTC
CDR3aa: CASSEGTFSGANVLTF

d_gene: TRBD2
abundance: many
j_gene: TRBJ2-2
v_gene: TRBV6-1
CDR3nt: TGTGCCAGCAGGGAACGGGGGGGCCCGGTTGCCGGGGAGCTGTTTTTT
CDR3aa: CASRERGGPVAGELFF